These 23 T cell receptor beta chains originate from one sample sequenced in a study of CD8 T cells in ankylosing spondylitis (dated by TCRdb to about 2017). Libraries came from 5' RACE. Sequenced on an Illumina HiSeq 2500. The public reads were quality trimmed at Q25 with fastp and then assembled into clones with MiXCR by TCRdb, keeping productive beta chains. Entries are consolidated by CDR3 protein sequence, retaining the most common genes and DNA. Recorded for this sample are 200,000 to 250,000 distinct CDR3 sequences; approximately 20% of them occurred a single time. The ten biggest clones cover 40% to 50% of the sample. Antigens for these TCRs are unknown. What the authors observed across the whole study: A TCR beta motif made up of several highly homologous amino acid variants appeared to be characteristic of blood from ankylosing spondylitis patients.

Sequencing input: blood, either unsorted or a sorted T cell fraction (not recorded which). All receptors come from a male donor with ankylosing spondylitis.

CDR3 residues: CASSEITSAADTQYF. Here the CDR3 DNA reads TGTGCCAGCAGCGAAATCACTAGCGCGGCAGATACGCAGTATTTT. The rearrangement uses TRBV27 and TRBJ2-3; 7 bases agree with TRBD2. The germline V gene encodes CDR1 MNHEY and CDR2 SMNVEV (reference sequence). Trimming at V came to 6 bases and at J to 4 bases, leaving 10 bases not matched to a gene. The CDR3 extends over 15 amino acids.

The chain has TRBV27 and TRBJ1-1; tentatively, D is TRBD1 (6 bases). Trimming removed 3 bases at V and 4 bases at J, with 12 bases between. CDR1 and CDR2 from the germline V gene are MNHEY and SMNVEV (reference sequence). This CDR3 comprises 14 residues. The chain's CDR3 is CASSFLGGGTEAFF. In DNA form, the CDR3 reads TGTGCCAGCAGTTTTTTGGGGGGCGGCACTGAAGCTTTCTTT.

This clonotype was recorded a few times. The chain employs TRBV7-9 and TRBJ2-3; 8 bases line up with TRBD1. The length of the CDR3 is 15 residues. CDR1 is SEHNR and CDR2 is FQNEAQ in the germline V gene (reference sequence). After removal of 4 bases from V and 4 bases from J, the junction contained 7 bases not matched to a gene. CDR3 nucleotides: TGTGCCAGCAGCTCCATGGACAGGGCCCCAGATACGCAGTATTTT. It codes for CASSSMDRAPDTQYF.

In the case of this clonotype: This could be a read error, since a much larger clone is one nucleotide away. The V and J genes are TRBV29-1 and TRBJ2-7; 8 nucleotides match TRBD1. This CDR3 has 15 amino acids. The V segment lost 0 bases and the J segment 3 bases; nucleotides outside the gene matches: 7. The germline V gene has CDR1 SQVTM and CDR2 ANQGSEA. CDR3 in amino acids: CSVEDHGTGYYEQYF. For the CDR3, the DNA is TGCAGCGTTGAAGATCACGGGACAGGATACTACGAGCAGTACTTC.

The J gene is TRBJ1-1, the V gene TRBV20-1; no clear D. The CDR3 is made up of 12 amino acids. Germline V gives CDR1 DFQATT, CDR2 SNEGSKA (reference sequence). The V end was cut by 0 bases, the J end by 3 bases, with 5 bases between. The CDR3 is CSARDGDTEAFF. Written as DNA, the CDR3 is TGCAGTGCTAGAGATGGGGACACTGAAGCTTTCTTT.

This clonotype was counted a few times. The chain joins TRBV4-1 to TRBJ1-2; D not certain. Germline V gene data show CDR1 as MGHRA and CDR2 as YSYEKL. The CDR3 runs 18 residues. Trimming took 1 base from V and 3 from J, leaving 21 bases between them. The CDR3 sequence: CASSQVILGQVGYYGYTF. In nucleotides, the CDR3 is TGCGCCAGCAGCCAAGTTATATTAGGGCAGGTGGGCTACTATGGCTACACCTTC.

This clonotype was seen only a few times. The CDR3 reads CASSESPRSRGYEQYF. CDR3 DNA: TGTGCCAGCAGCGAATCCCCAAGGTCCCGAGGGTACGAGCAGTACTTC. This rearrangement joins TRBV7-9 to TRBJ2-7; D may be TRBD2 (5 bases). The CDR3 length is 16 residues. From germline, CDR1 is SEHNR and CDR2 FQNEAQ (reference sequence). V was trimmed by 5 bases and J by 4 bases, leaving 21 bases between them. The full variable domain, in which reference TRBV7-9 and TRBJ2-7 provide the parts outside the CDR3, is DTGVSQNPRHKITKRGQNVTFRCDPISEHNRLYWYRQTLGQGPEFLTYFQNEAQLEKSRLLSDRFSAERPKGSFSTLEIQRTEQGDSAMYLCASSESPRSRGYEQYFGPGTRLTVT.

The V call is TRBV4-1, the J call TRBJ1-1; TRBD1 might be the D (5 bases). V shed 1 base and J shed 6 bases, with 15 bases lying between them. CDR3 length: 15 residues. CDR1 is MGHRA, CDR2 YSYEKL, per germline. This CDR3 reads CASSQAVGQTPEAFF. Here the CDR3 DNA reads TGCGCCAGCAGCCAAGCGGTGGGGCAGACGCCTGAAGCTTTCTTT.

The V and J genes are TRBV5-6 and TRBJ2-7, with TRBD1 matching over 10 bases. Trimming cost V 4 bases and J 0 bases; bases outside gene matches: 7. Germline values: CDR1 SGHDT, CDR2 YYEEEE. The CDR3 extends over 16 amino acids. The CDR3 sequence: CASSNTTGGFSYEQYF. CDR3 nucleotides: TGTGCCAGCAGCAACACGACAGGGGGCTTCTCCTACGAGCAGTACTTC.

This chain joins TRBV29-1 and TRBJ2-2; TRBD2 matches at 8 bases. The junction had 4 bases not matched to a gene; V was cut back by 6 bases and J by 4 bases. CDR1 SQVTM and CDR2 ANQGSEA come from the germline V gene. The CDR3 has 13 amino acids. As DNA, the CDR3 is TGCAGCGTCTTAGCGGGACTCACCGGGGAGCTGTTTTTT. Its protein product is CSVLAGLTGELFF.

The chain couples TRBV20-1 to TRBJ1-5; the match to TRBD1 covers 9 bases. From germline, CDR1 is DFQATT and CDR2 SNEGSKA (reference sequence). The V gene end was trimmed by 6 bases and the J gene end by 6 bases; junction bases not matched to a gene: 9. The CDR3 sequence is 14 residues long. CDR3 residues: CSAVDRGIGQPQHF. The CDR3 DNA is TGCAGTGCCGTGGACAGGGGAATCGGTCAGCCCCAGCATTTT.

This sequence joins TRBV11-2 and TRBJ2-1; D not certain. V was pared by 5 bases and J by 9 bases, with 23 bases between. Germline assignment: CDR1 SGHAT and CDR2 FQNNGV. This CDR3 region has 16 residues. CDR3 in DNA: TGTGCCAGCAGCCTTTTCCCGGGTCCTACGGGCGGTGAGCAGTTCTTC. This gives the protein CASSLFPGPTGGEQFF.

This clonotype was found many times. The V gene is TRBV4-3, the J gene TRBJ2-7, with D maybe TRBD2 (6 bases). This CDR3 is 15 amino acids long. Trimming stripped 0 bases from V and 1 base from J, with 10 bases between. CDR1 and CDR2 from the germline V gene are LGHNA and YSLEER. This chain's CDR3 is CASSQDMAGSYEQYF. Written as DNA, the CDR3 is TGCGCCAGCAGCCAAGATATGGCGGGGTCCTACGAGCAGTACTTC.

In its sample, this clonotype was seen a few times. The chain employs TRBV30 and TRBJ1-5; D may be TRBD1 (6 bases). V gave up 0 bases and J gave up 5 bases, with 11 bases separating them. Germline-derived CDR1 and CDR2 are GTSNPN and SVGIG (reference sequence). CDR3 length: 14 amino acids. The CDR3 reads CAWSVHRDDQPQHF. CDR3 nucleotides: TGTGCCTGGAGTGTACACAGGGATGATCAGCCCCAGCATTTT. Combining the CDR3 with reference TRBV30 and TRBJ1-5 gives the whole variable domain SQTIHQWPATLVQPVGSPLSLECTVEGTSNPNLYWYRQAAGRGLQLLFYSVGIGQISSEVPQNLSASRPQDRQFILSSKKLLLSDSGFYLCAWSVHRDDQPQHFGDGTRLSIL.

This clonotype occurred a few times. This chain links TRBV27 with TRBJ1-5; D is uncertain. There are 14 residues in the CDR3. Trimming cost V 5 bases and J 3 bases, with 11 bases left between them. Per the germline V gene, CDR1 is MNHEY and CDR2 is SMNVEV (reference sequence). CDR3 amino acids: CASSPLRDNQPQHF. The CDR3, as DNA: TGTGCCAGCAGTCCACTAAGGGACAATCAGCCCCAGCATTTT.

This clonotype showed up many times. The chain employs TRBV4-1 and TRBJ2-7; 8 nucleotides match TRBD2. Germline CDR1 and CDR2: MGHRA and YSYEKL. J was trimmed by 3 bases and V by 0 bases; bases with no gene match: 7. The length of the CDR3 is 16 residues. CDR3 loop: CASSQERGAGGYEQYF. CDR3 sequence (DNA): TGCGCCAGCAGCCAAGAGAGAGGTGCGGGGGGCTACGAGCAGTACTTC.

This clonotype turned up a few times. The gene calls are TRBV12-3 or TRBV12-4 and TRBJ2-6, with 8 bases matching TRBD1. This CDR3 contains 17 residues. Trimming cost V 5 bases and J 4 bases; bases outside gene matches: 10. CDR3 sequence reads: CASSRDRFLGGANVLTF. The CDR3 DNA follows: TGTGCCAGCAGTCGGGACAGGTTCTTGGGCGGGGCCAACGTCCTGACTTTC.

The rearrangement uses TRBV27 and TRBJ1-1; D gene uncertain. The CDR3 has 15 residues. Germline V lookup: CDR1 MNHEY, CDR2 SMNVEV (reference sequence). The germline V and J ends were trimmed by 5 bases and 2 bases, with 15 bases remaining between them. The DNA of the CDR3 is TGTGCCAGCAGTCCCAACCCCTTACTTAACACTGAAGCTTTCTTT. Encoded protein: CASSPNPLLNTEAFF.

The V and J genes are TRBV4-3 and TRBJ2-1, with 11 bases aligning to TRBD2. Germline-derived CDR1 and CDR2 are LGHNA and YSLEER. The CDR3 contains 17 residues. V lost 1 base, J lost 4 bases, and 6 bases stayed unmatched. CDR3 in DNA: TGCGCCAGCAGCCAAGCCGGGACTAGCGGACCTTACAATGAGCAGTTCTTC. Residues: CASSQAGTSGPYNEQFF.

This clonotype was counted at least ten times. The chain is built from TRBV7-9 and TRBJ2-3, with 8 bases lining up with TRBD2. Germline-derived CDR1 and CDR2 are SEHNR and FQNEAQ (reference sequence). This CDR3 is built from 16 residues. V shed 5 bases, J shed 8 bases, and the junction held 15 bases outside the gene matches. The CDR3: CASSPPTDYRGGTQYF. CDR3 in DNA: TGTGCCAGCAGCCCGCCCACCGACTATCGGGGGGGTACGCAGTATTTT.

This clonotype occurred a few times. DNA of the CDR3: TGTGCCAGCAGCCCCGGAGACGCTTCCTACGAGCAGTACTTC. Amino acid sequence: CASSPGDASYEQYF. V gene TRBV7-3 combines with J gene TRBJ2-7; D unclear. The germline V gene encodes CDR1 SGHTA and CDR2 FQGTGA. Trimming pared 5 bases from V and 1 base from J, leaving 12 bases between. The CDR3 totals 14 residues.

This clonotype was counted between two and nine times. The DNA for the CDR3 is TGTGCCAGCAGCCAACTAGTCCGGACCCAAAGAGATACGCAGTATTTT. Translating gives CASSQLVRTQRDTQYF. This chain uses TRBV11-1 with TRBJ2-3, with D possibly matching TRBD2 (5 bases). Trimming removed 5 bases at V and 5 bases at J, with 20 bases between. This CDR3 region has 16 residues. From germline, CDR1 is SGHAT and CDR2 FQDESV (reference sequence).

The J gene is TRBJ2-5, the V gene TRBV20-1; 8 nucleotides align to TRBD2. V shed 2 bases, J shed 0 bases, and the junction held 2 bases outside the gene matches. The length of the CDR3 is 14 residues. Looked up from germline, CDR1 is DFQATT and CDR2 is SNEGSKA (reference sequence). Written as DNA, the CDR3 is TGCAGTGCTAGATTTAGCGGGAACCAAGAGACCCAGTACTTC. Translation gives CSARFSGNQETQYF.